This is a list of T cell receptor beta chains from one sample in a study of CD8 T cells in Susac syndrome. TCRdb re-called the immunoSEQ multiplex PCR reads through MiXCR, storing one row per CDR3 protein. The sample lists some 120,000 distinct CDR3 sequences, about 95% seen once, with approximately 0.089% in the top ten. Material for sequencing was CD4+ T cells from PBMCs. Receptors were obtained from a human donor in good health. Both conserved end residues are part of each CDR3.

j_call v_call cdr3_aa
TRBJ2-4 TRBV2 CASRASGGDIQYF
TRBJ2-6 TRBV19 CASTRTGAGANVLTF
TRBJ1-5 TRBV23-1 CASSLGTGQPQHF
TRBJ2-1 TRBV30 CAWSVGASGYNEQFF
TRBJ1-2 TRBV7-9 CASTPRGRGGDGYTF
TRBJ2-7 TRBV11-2 CASSLVASGTYEQYF
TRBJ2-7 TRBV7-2 CASSEGLAGLNEQYF
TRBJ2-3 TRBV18 CASSLDTDTQYF
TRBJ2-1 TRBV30 CAWRAGGSYNEQFF
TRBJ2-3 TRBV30 CAGRQGDTQYF
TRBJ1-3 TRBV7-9 CASSFRLIPEVSGNTIYF
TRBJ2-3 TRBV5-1 CASSLWGTGTVTDTQYF